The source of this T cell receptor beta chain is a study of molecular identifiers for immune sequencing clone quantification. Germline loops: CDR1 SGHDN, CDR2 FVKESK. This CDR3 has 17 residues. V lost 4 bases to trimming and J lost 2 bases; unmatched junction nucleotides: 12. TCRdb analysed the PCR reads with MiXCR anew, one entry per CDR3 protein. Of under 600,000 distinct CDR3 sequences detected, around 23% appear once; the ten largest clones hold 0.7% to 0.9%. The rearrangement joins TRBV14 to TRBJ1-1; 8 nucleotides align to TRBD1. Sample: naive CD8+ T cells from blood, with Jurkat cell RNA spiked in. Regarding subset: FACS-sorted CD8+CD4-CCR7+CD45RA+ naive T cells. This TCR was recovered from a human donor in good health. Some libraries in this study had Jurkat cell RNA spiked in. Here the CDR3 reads CASSPHPRDRPNTEAFF. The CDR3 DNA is TGTGCCAGCAGCCCACACCCCCGGGACAGGCCTAACACTGAAGCTTTCTTT.